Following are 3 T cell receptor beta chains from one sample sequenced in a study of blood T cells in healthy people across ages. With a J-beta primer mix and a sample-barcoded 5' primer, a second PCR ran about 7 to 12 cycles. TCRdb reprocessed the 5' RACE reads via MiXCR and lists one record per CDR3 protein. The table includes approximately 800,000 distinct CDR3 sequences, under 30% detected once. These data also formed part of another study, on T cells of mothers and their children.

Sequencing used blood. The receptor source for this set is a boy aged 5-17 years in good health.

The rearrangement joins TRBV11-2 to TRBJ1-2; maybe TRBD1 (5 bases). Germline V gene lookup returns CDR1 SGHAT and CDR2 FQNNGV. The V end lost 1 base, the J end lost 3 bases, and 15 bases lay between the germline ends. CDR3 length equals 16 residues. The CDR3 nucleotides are TGTGCCAGCAGCTTAGGCCCCCCCTCAGGGTACTATGGCTACACCTTC. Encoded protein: CASSLGPPSGYYGYTF.

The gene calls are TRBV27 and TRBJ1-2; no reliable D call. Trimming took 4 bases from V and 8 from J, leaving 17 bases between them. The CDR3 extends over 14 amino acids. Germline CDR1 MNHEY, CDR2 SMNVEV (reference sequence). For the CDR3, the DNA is TGTGCCAGCAGTTCAACGGGCCCGACGGGGGGCTACACCTTC. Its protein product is CASSSTGPTGGYTF.

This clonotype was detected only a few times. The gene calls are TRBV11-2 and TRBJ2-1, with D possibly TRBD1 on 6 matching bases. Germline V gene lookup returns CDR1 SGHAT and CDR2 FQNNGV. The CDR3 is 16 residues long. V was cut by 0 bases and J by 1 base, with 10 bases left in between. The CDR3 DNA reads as TGTGCCAGCAGCTTAGATCGGCAGGGGTCCTACAATGAGCAGTTCTTC. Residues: CASSLDRQGSYNEQFF.